A selection of T cell receptor beta chains follows, all from one sample in a study of T cell changes during pregnancy in multiple sclerosis. Libraries were prepared by immunoSEQ multiplex PCR; TCRdb keeps only in-frame clonotypes and omits some of them. The sample comprises more than 50,000 clones, roughly 94% of which are singletons, and about 2.6% rests with the top ten. The sequencing used CD8+ T cells from peripheral blood mononuclear cells, collected after pregnancy. The receptors derive from a female donor with multiple sclerosis, enrolled in a pregnancy study. Each CDR3 is given with its conserved first and last residue. The D gene is left open where the match is weak. The size entry is marked missing in some rows and otherwise reads once, few, many or a size class.

v_gene	abundance	j_gene	d_gene	CDR3aa	CDR3nt
TRBV19	few	TRBJ2-7	TRBD2	CASSSTSGRSSYEQYF	TGTGCCAGTAGCTCAACTAGCGGGAGGAGCTCCTACGAGCAGTACTTC
TRBV27	-	TRBJ1-5	-	CASSLTDSQPQHF	TGTGCCAGCAGTTTAACTGACAGTCAGCCCCAGCATTTT
TRBV27	-	TRBJ2-6	-	CASNTGLGANVLTF	TGTGCCAGCAACACAGGGCTTGGGGCCAACGTCCTGACTTTC
TRBV30	-	TRBJ1-1	-	CAWSMLQGSEAFF	TGTGCCTGGAGTATGCTCCAGGGGAGTGAAGCTTTCTTT
TRBV4-1	medium-sized	TRBJ1-1	-	CASRLGNTEAFF	TGCGCCAGCAGACTAGGGAACACTGAAGCTTTCTTT
TRBV4-3	-	TRBJ2-3	TRBD2	CASSPSERGSTDTQYF	TGCGCCAGCAGCCCCTCTGAGCGGGGAAGCACAGATACGCAGTATTTT
TRBV9	-	TRBJ1-2	-	CASSVADGGYGYTF	TGTGCCAGCAGCGTAGCTGACGGGGGATATGGCTACACCTTC
TRBV28	-	TRBJ2-5	-	CASSGRVFRETQYF	TGTGCCAGCAGCGGCAGGGTCTTCCGAGAGACCCAGTACTTC
TRBV28	-	TRBJ2-3	-	CASSFSGQTTDTQYF	TGTGCCAGCAGTTTCTCTGGACAGACCACAGATACGCAGTATTTT
TRBV10-3	-	TRBJ2-1	TRBD2	CAISPGLAGGRSYNEQFF	TGTGCCATCAGCCCGGGACTAGCGGGAGGGAGGTCCTACAATGAGCAGTTCTTC
TRBV5-6	-	TRBJ2-1	-	CASSLGTGEQFF	TGTGCCAGCAGCTTGGGTACGGGTGAGCAGTTCTTC
TRBV7-9	-	TRBJ2-5	TRBD1	CASTGGKTQYF	TGTGCCAGCACAGGGGGCAAGACCCAGTACTTC
TRBV19	-	TRBJ2-7	TRBD1	CASSASGGPYEQYF	TGTGCCAGTAGTGCATCAGGGGGCCCCTACGAGCAGTACTTC
TRBV11-3	-	TRBJ2-1	-	CASSLDGSSYNEQFF	TGTGCCAGCAGCCTGGACGGGAGCTCCTACAATGAGCAGTTCTTC
TRBV5-1	-	TRBJ1-2	-	CASSSGSSNYGYTF	TGCGCCAGCAGCTCGGGGAGCTCCAACTATGGCTACACCTTC
TRBV4-3	-	TRBJ2-1	-	CASSQDGIASYNEQFF	TGCGCCAGCAGCCAAGATGGAATAGCTTCCTACAATGAGCAGTTCTTC
TRBV5-1	once	TRBJ2-1	TRBD2	CASSLEAGELGEQFF	TGCGCCAGCAGCTTGGAAGCGGGAGAATTGGGTGAGCAGTTCTTC
TRBV5-1	-	TRBJ2-3	TRBD1	CASSLAGTVIDTQYF	TGCGCCAGCAGCTTGGCCGGGACAGTGATCGATACGCAGTATTTT
TRBV19	-	TRBJ1-3	TRBD1	CASSISTGASGNTIYF	TGTGCCAGTAGTATATCGACAGGGGCCTCTGGAAACACCATATATTTT
TRBV13	-	TRBJ1-1	TRBD1	CASSPRQGVNTEAFF	TGTGCCAGCAGCCCCCGACAGGGGGTGAACACTGAAGCTTTCTTT
TRBV7-9	-	TRBJ1-2	-	CASSFGTGGYTF	TGTGCCAGCAGCTTCGGAACAGGGGGCTACACCTTC
TRBV10-1	-	TRBJ2-5	-	CASSDADRGRETQYF	TGCGCCAGCAGTGATGCGGACCGGGGTAGAGAGACCCAGTACTTC
TRBV28	-	TRBJ1-1	-	CASSSENTEAFF	TGTGCCAGCAGTTCAGAGAACACTGAAGCTTTCTTT
TRBV19	-	TRBJ2-7	-	CASSIQVDSYEQYF	TGTGCCAGTAGTATTCAGGTTGACTCCTACGAGCAGTACTTC
TRBV19	-	TRBJ2-5	-	CASSIGTAETQYF	TGTGCCAGTAGTATAGGAACAGCAGAGACCCAGTACTTC
TRBV13	-	TRBJ1-1	-	CASSFRAPSAAFF	TGTGCCAGCAGCTTCAGGGCCCCTTCGGCGGCTTTCTTT
TRBV30	-	TRBJ2-1	-	CAWSVGQNEQFF	TGTGCCTGGAGCGTCGGACAAAATGAGCAGTTCTTC
TRBV19	-	TRBJ1-1	TRBD1	CASSTSADRGFTEAFF	TGTGCCAGTAGTACCTCGGCGGACAGGGGTTTCACTGAAGCTTTCTTT
TRBV5-1	-	TRBJ2-7	-	CASSLGQGSSYEQYF	TGCGCCAGCAGCTTGGGTCAGGGGAGCTCCTACGAGCAGTACTTC
TRBV6-5	once	TRBJ1-1	-	CASSTRSGNTEAFF	TGTGCCAGCAGTACCCGGAGCGGGAACACTGAAGCTTTCTTT
TRBV7-2	-	TRBJ2-4	TRBD1	CASSFRGDRGLAKNIQYF	TGTGCCAGCAGCTTTAGGGGGGACAGGGGCCTAGCCAAAAACATTCAGTACTTC